This record concerns one T cell receptor beta chain sequence. The target antigen is unknown. J gave up 7 bases and V 5 bases, and 2 bases lay outside the gene matches. The CDR3 is 13 amino acids. The germline gives CDR1 SGHAT, CDR2 FQNNGV. Assay: immunoSEQ multiplex PCR; the TCRdb copy retains only in-frame clones and omits some. The table includes 93,000 or so clones, 84% detected once. The data belong to a study of T cell clones after liver transplantation. Study results and caveats: Low donor cell numbers restricted donor-reactive repertoire measurement in a couple of subjects.

This TCR derives from a human patient who received a liver transplant. Some T cells could come from the graft donor. The V and J genes are TRBV11-2 and TRBJ2-1, with TRBD2 matching over 10 bases. Sample: CD4+ T cells from blood, taken approximately 45 months after liver transplant. The CDR3 reads CASSPGLANEQFF. The CDR3 DNA sequence: TGTGCCAGCAGCCCGGGACTAGCGAATGAGCAGTTCTTC.